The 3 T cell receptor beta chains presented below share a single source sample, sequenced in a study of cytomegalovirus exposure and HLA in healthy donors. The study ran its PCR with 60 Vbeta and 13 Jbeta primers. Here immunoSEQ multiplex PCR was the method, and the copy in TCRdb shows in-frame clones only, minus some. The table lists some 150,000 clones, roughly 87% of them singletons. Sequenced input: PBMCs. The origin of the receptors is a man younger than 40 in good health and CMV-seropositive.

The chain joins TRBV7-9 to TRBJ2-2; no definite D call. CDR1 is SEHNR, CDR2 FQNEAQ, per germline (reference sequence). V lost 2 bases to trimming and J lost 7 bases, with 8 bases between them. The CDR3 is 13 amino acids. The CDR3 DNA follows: TGTGCCAGCAGCTTAATCAGGAACGGGGAGCTGTTTTTT. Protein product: CASSLIRNGELFF.

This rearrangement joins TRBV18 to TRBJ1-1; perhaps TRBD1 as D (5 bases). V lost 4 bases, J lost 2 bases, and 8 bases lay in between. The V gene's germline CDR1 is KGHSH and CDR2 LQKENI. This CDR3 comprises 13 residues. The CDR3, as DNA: TGTGCCAGCTCACTGGGGCAAAACACTGAAGCTTTCTTT. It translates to CASSLGQNTEAFF.

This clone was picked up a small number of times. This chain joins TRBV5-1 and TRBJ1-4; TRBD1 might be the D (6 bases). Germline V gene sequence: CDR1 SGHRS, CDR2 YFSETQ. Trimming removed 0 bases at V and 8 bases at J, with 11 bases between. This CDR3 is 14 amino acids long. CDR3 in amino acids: CASSLGGTPEKLFF. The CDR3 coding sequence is TGCGCCAGCAGCTTGGGGGGGACACCCGAAAAACTGTTTTTT.